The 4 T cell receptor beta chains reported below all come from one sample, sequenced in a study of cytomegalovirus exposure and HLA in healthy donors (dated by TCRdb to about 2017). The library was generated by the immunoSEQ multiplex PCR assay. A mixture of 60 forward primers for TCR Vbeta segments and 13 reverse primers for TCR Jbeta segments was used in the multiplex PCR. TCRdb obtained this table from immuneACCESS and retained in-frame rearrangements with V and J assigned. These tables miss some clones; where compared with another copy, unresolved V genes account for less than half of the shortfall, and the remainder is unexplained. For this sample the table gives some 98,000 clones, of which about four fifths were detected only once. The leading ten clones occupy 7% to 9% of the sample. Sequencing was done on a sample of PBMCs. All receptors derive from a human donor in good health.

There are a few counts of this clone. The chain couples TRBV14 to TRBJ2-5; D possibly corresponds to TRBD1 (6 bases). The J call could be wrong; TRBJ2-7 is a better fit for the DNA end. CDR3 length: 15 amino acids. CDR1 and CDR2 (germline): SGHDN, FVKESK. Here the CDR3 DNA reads TGTGCCAGCAGCCAAGATCTTTTCAGGGGCTACGAGCAGTACTTC. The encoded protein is CASSQDLFRGYEQYF.

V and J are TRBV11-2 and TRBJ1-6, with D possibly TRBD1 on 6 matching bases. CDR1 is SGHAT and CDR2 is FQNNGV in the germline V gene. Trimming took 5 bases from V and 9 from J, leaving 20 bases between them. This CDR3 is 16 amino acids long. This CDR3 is CASSALGGGRGSPLHF. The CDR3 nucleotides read TGTGCCAGCAGCGCACTAGGGGGGGGGCGAGGTTCACCCCTCCACTTT.

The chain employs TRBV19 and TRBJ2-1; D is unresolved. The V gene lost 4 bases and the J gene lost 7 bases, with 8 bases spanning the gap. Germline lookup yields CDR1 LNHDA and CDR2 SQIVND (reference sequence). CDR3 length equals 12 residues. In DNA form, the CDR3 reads TGTGCCAGTAGTAGACGGGTGAATGAGCAGTTCTTC. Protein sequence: CASSRRVNEQFF.

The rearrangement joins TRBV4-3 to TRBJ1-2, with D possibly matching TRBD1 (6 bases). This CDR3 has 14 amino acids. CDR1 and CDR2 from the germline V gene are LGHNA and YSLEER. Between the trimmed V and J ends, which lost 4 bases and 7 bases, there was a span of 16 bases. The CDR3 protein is CASSRDGGRCGYTF. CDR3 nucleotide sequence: TGCGCCAGCAGCCGGGACGGGGGGCGCTGTGGCTACACCTTC.